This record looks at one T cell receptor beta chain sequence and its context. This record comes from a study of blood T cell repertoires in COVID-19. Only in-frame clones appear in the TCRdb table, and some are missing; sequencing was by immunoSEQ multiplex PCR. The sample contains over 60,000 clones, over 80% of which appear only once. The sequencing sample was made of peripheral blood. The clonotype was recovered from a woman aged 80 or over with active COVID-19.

The CDR3 protein is CASSPKPGFNSPLHF. The DNA for the CDR3 is TGTGCCAGCAGCCCAAAGCCGGGGTTTAATTCACCCCTCCACTTT. The V and J genes are TRBV21-1 and TRBJ1-6. TRBV21-1 is designated a pseudogene. The CDR3 length is 15 residues.